Below, one T cell receptor (beta chain) is given with its context. What it recognizes is unknown. The CDR3 contains 17 residues. Per the germline V gene, CDR1 is SGHTS and CDR2 is YDEGEE. Trimming cost V 0 bases and J 2 bases, with 15 bases left between them. CD4+ T cells specific for antigen were expanded with viral peptide pools by the ViraFEST assay before sequencing. Following culture for about ten days, CD4+ T cells were isolated. The vaccine given was either BNT162b2 or mRNA-1273, in two doses. All vaccine recipients tested negative for nucleocapsid antibodies and had never contracted SARS-CoV-2 infection. The entry originates in a study of vaccination effects on CD4 cells after COVID-19. Study-level background: Post-vaccine specimens were collected at a median of 72 days following the second dose. Study outcomes and limitations: Late after vaccination, infection- and vaccine-induced clones showed marked clonal contraction.

Sequencing was performed with immunoSEQ multiplex PCR; in TCRdb, only in-frame clones are kept and a portion is missing. Altogether tens of thousands of clones are present, around 81% being singletons, with the ten largest covering approximately 1.2%. The TCR sequence derives from a human donor who received a COVID-19 vaccine. Sequenced material: CD4+ T cells from PBMCs cultured with HCoV-229E spike peptides, taken after COVID-19 vaccination. The V gene is TRBV5-8, the J gene TRBJ1-3, with D possibly TRBD1 on 6 matching bases. As DNA, the CDR3 is TGTGCCAGCAGCTTGGTGGGTCGGGGGCTGACTGGAAACACCATATATTTT. Protein: CASSLVGRGLTGNTIYF.